Listed below are T cell receptor beta chains from one sample, sequenced in a study of T cell responses to AZD1222 COVID-19 vaccine. Data came from immunoSEQ multiplex PCR; TCRdb stores just in-frame clones and leaves some out. The data show around 110,000 clones, 90% to 95% seen once. The sequenced sample was peripheral blood, obtained on day 0 of AZD1222 vaccination. The receptors come from an adult in good health. Both conserved end residues are trimmed from each CDR3.

j_call | v_call | cdr3_aa
TRBJ1-1 | TRBV28 | ASSFPAGGHTEAF
TRBJ1-2 | TRBV7-2 | ASSFSPDYGYT
TRBJ2-5 | TRBV7-2 | ASSRAFGGLEETQY
TRBJ1-2 | TRBV28 | ASTPRPGPYGYT
TRBJ2-3 | TRBV28 | ASSPQTGTDTQY
TRBJ1-1 | TRBV5-6 | ASSLRLVGRNTEAF
TRBJ2-2 | TRBV15 | ATSPRWGGRWGTGELF
TRBJ2-5 | TRBV20-1 | SATLGETQY
TRBJ1-2 | TRBV5-4 | ASSPAVDRPNYGYT
TRBJ2-5 | TRBV3-1/TRBV3-2 | ASSQDPGRQETQY
TRBJ2-7 | TRBV5-4 | ASSLDQSYEQY
TRBJ2-1 | TRBV18 | ASSPPMKLRGNEQF
TRBJ1-2 | TRBV19 | ASRPGGGYGYT
TRBJ1-3 | TRBV27 | ASSGTGGLRNTIY
TRBJ2-7 | TRBV3-1/TRBV3-2 | ASSQISGVGEQY
TRBJ1-6 | TRBV30 | AWSVTGTDNSPLH
TRBJ2-2 | TRBV6-5 | ASRGDTGELF
TRBJ2-4 | TRBV11-2 | ASSPGRTRIDIQY
TRBJ2-7 | TRBV2 | ASVRGYSEQY
TRBJ1-2 | TRBV28 | ASSLEEYYGYT
TRBJ2-7 | TRBV13 | ASTSTNPREKGYYEQY
TRBJ2-1 | TRBV18 | ASSPSLVPYNEQF
TRBJ2-1 | TRBV7-9 | ASSLRGYNEQF
TRBJ1-2 | TRBV19 | ASSIAPTGSYGYT